Below are 5 T cell receptor beta chains sequenced from a single sample in a study of OX40 agonist ivuxolimab in advanced cancers. Measured with immunoSEQ multiplex PCR; TCRdb has only the in-frame clones, and not every one. The sample includes roughly 41,000 clones, 70% to 85% of them seen just once. Specimen: CD4+ or CD8+ T cells sorted from blood, collected in a trial of the OX40 agonist ivuxolimab. The receptors stem from an adult with an advanced solid tumor such as melanoma, head and neck, liver or kidney cancer.

The chain recombines TRBV5-4 with TRBJ2-1; 8 bases match TRBD2. With V trimmed by 2 bases and J by 4 bases, 5 bases remained unmatched. Germline CDR1 SGHNT, CDR2 YYREEE (reference sequence). The CDR3 has 15 amino acids. CDR3 DNA: TGTGCCAGCAGCTTAGCGGGGGCTACTTACAATGAGCAGTTCTTC. Translating gives CASSLAGATYNEQFF.

The chain links TRBV7-6 to TRBJ1-2, with 9 bases lining up with TRBD1. This CDR3 has 14 amino acids. The junction had 5 bases not matched to a gene; V was cut back by 3 bases and J by 6 bases. Germline-derived CDR1 and CDR2 are SGHVS and FNYEAQ. In DNA, the CDR3 is TGTGCCAGCAGCTTCGGGACAGGGATGAATGGCTACACCTTC. It codes for CASSFGTGMNGYTF.

This clone has more than one count but fewer than ten. The V and J genes are TRBV7-2 and TRBJ2-3; 10 bases agree with TRBD2. V shed 6 bases, J shed 1 base, and the junction held 1 base outside the gene matches. The CDR3 has 14 amino acids. Germline CDR1 is SGHTA and CDR2 is FQGNSA. Here the CDR3 DNA reads TGTGCCAGCAGAACTAGCGGGGGCACAGATACGCAGTATTTT. This sequence encodes CASRTSGGTDTQYF.

The J gene is TRBJ1-1, the V gene TRBV5-1; D perhaps matches TRBD1 (5 bases). Looked up from germline, CDR1 is SGHRS and CDR2 is YFSETQ. V dropped 1 base and J dropped 9 bases, with 10 bases sitting between them. This CDR3 comprises 12 residues. The CDR3, as DNA: TGCGCCAGCAGCTTGAAGGAGGGGCAAGCTTTCTTT. It codes for CASSLKEGQAFF.

The chain is built from TRBV29-1 and TRBJ2-3; 8 bases agree with TRBD2. Looked up from germline, CDR1 is SQVTM and CDR2 is ANQGSEA. The CDR3 is 15 residues long. V was pared by 6 bases and J by 8 bases, with 16 bases of the junction left unmatched. CDR3 sequence (DNA): TGCAGCGTGGGGTCCCTCGGGGGGGGGCCCGGTACGCAGTATTTT. The encoded protein is CSVGSLGGGPGTQYF.